These 31 T cell receptor beta chains were sequenced from one sample in a study of T cells in Graves' hyperthyroidism and ophthalmopathy. Regions amplified from RNA transcripts were the TCR beta CDR3 regions. RT-PCR in the first round (using the HTBI primer set) targeted the TCR CDR3. TCRdb re-analysed the multiplex PCR reads in MiXCR, keeping a single row per CDR3 protein. This repertoire shows 750,000 to 900,000 distinct CDR3 sequences, more than 30% found once; its top ten account for approximately 10%. The specimen was blood. These receptor sequences come from a man younger than 35 with Graves' hyperthyroidism.

This clonotype was found a few times. V and J are TRBV7-9 and TRBJ1-1; D possibly corresponds to TRBD1 (5 bases). The CDR3 covers 16 residues. Germline V gene data show CDR1 as SEHNR and CDR2 as FQNEAQ (reference sequence). V lost 5 bases and J lost 5, with 21 bases in between. CDR3 coding DNA: TGTGCCAGCAGCCACCTGGCCGGGGCAGGCTCTACTGAAGCTTTCTTT. It codes for CASSHLAGAGSTEAFF.

This clonotype has ten or more counts. One end of the junction varies from germline; a read error may be responsible. The chain links TRBV9 to TRBJ2-2; D is perhaps TRBD2 (6 bases). The CDR3 has 12 amino acids. Germline V gene data show CDR1 as SGDLS and CDR2 as YYNGEE. CDR3 sequence reads: CASSVDSGQLFF. The CDR3 DNA sequence: TGTGCCAGCAGCGTCGACAGCGGGCAGCTGTTTTTT.

This clonotype was seen more than once but under ten times. The chain recombines TRBV5-1 with TRBJ1-2; 7 bases agree with TRBD1. CDR1 SGHRS and CDR2 YFSETQ come from the germline V gene. The CDR3 sequence is 15 residues long. Losses at the gene ends were 0 bases for V and 6 bases for J; bases not matched to a gene: 8. This chain's CDR3 is CASSLGQGLSDGYTF. The CDR3 nucleotides read TGCGCCAGCAGCTTGGGACAGGGTCTATCAGATGGCTACACCTTC. Filled out from reference TRBV5-1 and TRBJ1-2, the complete variable domain reads KAGVTQTPRYLIKTRGQQVTLSCSPISGHRSVSWYQQTPGQGLQFLFEYFSETQRNKGNFPGRFSGRQFSNSRSEMNVSTLELGDSALYLCASSLGQGLSDGYTFGSGTRLTVV.

This clonotype was seen just once. The junction and the germline gene differ at one end; a read error may be behind it. The chain couples TRBV5-1 to TRBJ1-6; 10 bases align to TRBD1. This CDR3 spans 14 amino acids. CDR1 SGHRS and CDR2 YFSETQ come from the germline V gene. Here the CDR3 reads CASSGGQGYSPLHF. Written as DNA, the CDR3 is TGTGCCAGCAGCGGGGGACAGGGGTACTCACCCCTCCACTTT.

The chain uses TRBV7-8 and TRBJ1-1; D remains ambiguous. Between the trimmed V and J ends, which lost 4 bases and 7 bases, there was a span of 13 bases. In germline, CDR1 is SGHVS, CDR2 FQNEAQ. This CDR3 contains 13 residues. For the CDR3, the DNA is TGTGCCAGCAGCTCAGCAGAAACTAATGAAGCTTTCTTT. Protein: CASSSAETNEAFF.

This chain connects TRBV5-1 to TRBJ2-7, with D possibly matching TRBD1 (6 bases). The CDR3 has 14 amino acids. V was cut by 5 bases and J by 6 bases, with 18 bases left in between. Germline CDR1 SGHRS, CDR2 YFSETQ. This CDR3 reads CASSQSQGTPEQYF. CDR3 bases: TGCGCCAGCAGTCAATCGCAGGGGACCCCCGAGCAGTACTTC.

The rearrangement links TRBV9 to TRBJ2-2; 7 bases are a match to TRBD2. This CDR3 has 15 residues. V shed 0 bases and J 6 bases; nucleotides not matched to a gene: 5. Germline V gene lookup returns CDR1 SGDLS and CDR2 YYNGEE. CDR3 residues: CASSVASGNAGELFF. The CDR3 nucleotides are TGTGCCAGCAGCGTAGCCAGCGGGAATGCCGGGGAGCTGTTTTTT.

In its sample, this clonotype was seen many times. The rearrangement joins TRBV15 to TRBJ2-7; TRBD1 matches 9 bases. CDR1 is LNHNV, CDR2 YYDKDF, per germline (reference sequence). This CDR3 has 14 amino acids. The V gene end was trimmed by 1 base and the J gene end by 6 bases; junction bases not matched to a gene: 4. CDR3 region: CATSRGTGASEQYF. CDR3 sequence (DNA): TGTGCCACCAGCAGAGGGACAGGGGCCTCCGAGCAGTACTTC.

Many counts were recorded for this clonotype. Relative to the germline gene, one junction end is altered; a read error may explain this. This rearrangement joins TRBV5-1 to TRBJ1-1; D gene ambiguous. Looked up from germline, CDR1 is SGHRS and CDR2 is YFSETQ. There are 13 residues in the CDR3. CDR3 sequence reads: CASSLEQNTEAFF. The DNA of the CDR3 is TGTGCCAGCAGCTTAGAACAGAACACTGAAGCTTTCTTT.

This clonotype was seen a few times. The rearrangement uses TRBV7-8 and TRBJ1-5, with D possibly matching TRBD1 (5 bases). Germline V gene lookup returns CDR1 SGHVS and CDR2 FQNEAQ. V was trimmed by 2 bases and J by 5 bases, leaving 10 bases between them. The CDR3 runs 14 residues. CDR3 loop: CASSLRGSDQPQHF. The CDR3 coding sequence is TGTGCCAGCAGCTTAAGGGGATCCGATCAGCCCCAGCATTTT.

This clonotype was recorded many times. The chain joins TRBV7-9 to TRBJ2-6; D gene unclear. There are 15 residues in the CDR3. Germline-derived CDR1 and CDR2 are SEHNR and FQNEAQ (reference sequence). V gave up 1 base and J gave up 3 bases, with 7 bases separating them. This CDR3 reads CASSLGRGGANVLTF. The CDR3 nucleotides are TGTGCCAGCAGCTTAGGACGCGGTGGGGCCAACGTCCTGACTTTC.

This clonotype has just a few counts. The CDR3 nucleotides are TGTGCCAGCAGCCCCCTGCCCGGGAGGGTAGAGACCCAGTACTTC. Translating gives CASSPLPGRVETQYF. The chain employs TRBV7-2 and TRBJ2-5, with 8 nucleotides matching TRBD2. Germline lookup yields CDR1 SGHTA and CDR2 FQGNSA. The CDR3 is 15 residues long. With 5 bases clipped from V and 4 bases from J, the junction kept 9 bases outside the gene matches.

There are a few counts of this clonotype. The chain combines TRBV25-1 with TRBJ1-2, with 7 bases matching TRBD1. The CDR3 totals 15 residues. The germline gives CDR1 MGHDK, CDR2 SYGVNS. V shed 4 bases, J shed 7 bases, and the junction held 12 bases outside the gene matches. Written as DNA, the CDR3 is TGTGCCAGCAGTGCCCGGGACAGCGATGCGCGTGGCTACACCTTC. Translated, it gives CASSARDSDARGYTF.

This clonotype was counted ten times or more. The chain employs TRBV2 and TRBJ1-1; D gene uncertain. The V end lost 4 bases, the J end lost 8 bases, and 8 bases lay between the germline ends. This CDR3 spans 11 amino acids. The germline V gene encodes CDR1 SNHLY and CDR2 FYNNEI. This chain's CDR3 is CASSATVEAFF. The CDR3 bases are TGTGCCAGCAGTGCTACAGTGGAAGCTTTCTTT.

The rearrangement links TRBV7-2 to TRBJ2-7; the match to TRBD2 covers 15 bases. The V and J ends lost 5 bases and 2 bases, in that order; junction bases with no gene match: 16. The CDR3 covers 20 residues. Germline V gene sequence: CDR1 SGHTA, CDR2 FQGNSA. CDR3 in amino acids: CASSRGTVGLAGGRTYEQYF. In DNA, the CDR3 is TGTGCCAGCAGCCGCGGGACAGTGGGACTAGCGGGAGGCCGAACCTACGAGCAGTACTTC.

This clonotype was seen ten or more times. The rearrangement uses TRBV2 and TRBJ2-7; possible D gene TRBD2, 6 bases. The germline V and J ends were trimmed by 7 bases and 1 base, with 8 bases remaining between them. Germline V gives CDR1 SNHLY, CDR2 FYNNEI. This CDR3 is 12 amino acids long. CDR3 DNA sequence: TGTGCCAGCACTAGCGAGTCCTACGAGCAGTACTTC. It yields the protein CASTSESYEQYF.

The chain has TRBV5-1 and TRBJ2-2; D remains ambiguous. Trimming removed 1 base at V and 7 bases at J, with 14 bases between. Germline V gene lookup returns CDR1 SGHRS and CDR2 YFSETQ. This CDR3 spans 15 amino acids. The CDR3 spells CASSLSPKNFGELFF. The CDR3, as DNA: TGCGCCAGCAGCTTGTCGCCTAAAAACTTCGGGGAGCTGTTTTTT.

The chain has TRBV7-9 and TRBJ1-6; D is ambiguous. CDR1 SEHNR and CDR2 FQNEAQ come from the germline V gene (reference sequence). The V end was cut by 5 bases, the J end by 8 bases, with 19 bases between. The CDR3 is 16 residues long. The CDR3 DNA sequence: TGTGCCAGCAGCCCCGGTTGGTTGGAGTACCATTCACCCCTCCACTTT. Translated: CASSPGWLEYHSPLHF.

The chain employs TRBV7-2 and TRBJ2-7; 10 bases are shared with TRBD2. CDR1 and CDR2 from the germline V gene are SGHTA and FQGNSA. The CDR3 totals 17 residues. V dropped 2 bases and J dropped 0; count of bases not matched to a gene: 7. CDR3 sequence reads: CASSLSSRLAGSYEQYF. CDR3 in DNA: TGTGCCAGCAGCTTATCATCGAGACTAGCGGGCTCCTACGAGCAGTACTTC. Full variable domain (missing parts from reference TRBV7-2 and TRBJ2-7): GAGVSQSPSNKVTEKGKDVELRCDPISGHTALYWYRQSLGQGLEFLIYFQGNSAPDKSGLPSDRFSAERTGGSVSTLTIQRTQQEDSAVYLCASSLSSRLAGSYEQYFGPGTRLTVT.

This clonotype was recorded many times. The chain combines TRBV2 with TRBJ1-1, with D hard to call. V lost 3 bases and J 4 bases, leaving 12 bases between the germline ends. Looked up from germline, CDR1 is SNHLY and CDR2 is FYNNEI. The CDR3 has 14 residues. CDR3 sequence reads: CASSDPGRTTEAFF. The CDR3 region has the DNA TGTGCCAGCAGTGATCCGGGTCGCACCACTGAAGCTTTCTTT. The whole variable domain, remainder taken from reference TRBV2 and TRBJ1-1, is EPEVTQTPSHQVTQMGQEVILRCVPISNHLYFYWYRQILGQKVEFLVSFYNNEISEKSEIFDDQFSVERPDGSNFTLKIRSTKLEDSAMYFCASSDPGRTTEAFFGQGTRLTVV.

This clonotype was found many times. The gene calls are TRBV5-1 and TRBJ2-5; TRBD1 aligns across 10 bases. The V and J ends lost 0 bases and 5 bases, in that order; junction bases with no gene match: 7. Looked up from germline, CDR1 is SGHRS and CDR2 is YFSETQ. This CDR3 contains 16 residues. CDR3 bases: TGCGCCAGCAGCTTGGAGGACAGGGGGTCTCGGGAGACCCAGTACTTC. Translating it yields CASSLEDRGSRETQYF.

There are a few counts of this clonotype. The chain joins TRBV19 to TRBJ2-2; 7 positions agree with TRBD1. This CDR3 region has 14 residues. V lost 8 bases, J lost 4 bases, and 7 bases stayed unmatched. The germline V gene has CDR1 LNHDA and CDR2 SQIVND (reference sequence). CDR3 bases: TGTGCCAGTCTCATTACAGGGGCCACCGGGGAGCTGTTTTTT. This encodes CASLITGATGELFF.

As concerns this clonotype: Given a much more abundant clone one base away, this may be a read error. V usage is TRBV7-9 and J usage is TRBJ1-1; unclear D gene. This CDR3 has 14 residues. CDR1 and CDR2 from the germline V gene are SEHNR and FQNEAQ (reference sequence). Trimming took 6 bases from V and 4 from J, leaving 15 bases between them. DNA of the CDR3: TGTGCCAGCAGTCGTACAAGGAGAGGCACTGAAGCTTTCTTT. It encodes CASSRTRRGTEAFF. The full variable domain, rest sourced from reference TRBV7-9 and TRBJ1-1, is DTGVSQNPRHKITKRGQNVTFRCDPISEHNRLYWYRQTLGQGPEFLTYFQNEAQLEKSRLLSDRFSAERPKGSFSTLEIQRTEQGDSAMYLCASSRTRRGTEAFFGQGTRLTVV.

As regards this clonotype: A read error is possible here, since a much larger clone lies one base away. V is TRBV7-9 and J is TRBJ1-2, with no clear D. This CDR3 has 13 amino acids. V was shortened by 4 bases and J by 6 bases, with 12 bases between the two germline ends. Germline-derived CDR1 and CDR2 are SEHNR and FQNEAQ (reference sequence). CDR3 sequence: CASSSLDAHGYTF. The CDR3 nucleotides are TGTGCCAGCAGCTCGCTGGATGCCCATGGCTACACCTTC.

The V gene is TRBV9, the J gene TRBJ2-5, with TRBD2 as a possible D gene (6 bases). V was trimmed by 0 bases and J by 2 bases, leaving 8 bases between them. This CDR3 is 14 amino acids long. Germline V gives CDR1 SGDLS, CDR2 YYNGEE. This CDR3 is CASSVEGRQETQYF. The CDR3 DNA reads as TGTGCCAGCAGCGTAGAGGGGAGGCAAGAGACCCAGTACTTC.

About this clonotype: A junction boundary mismatches the germline segment, possibly from a read error. V gene TRBV6-6 combines with J gene TRBJ2-5, with D possibly matching TRBD1 (5 bases). This CDR3 has 15 residues. CDR1 is MNHNY and CDR2 is SVGAGI in the germline V gene (reference sequence). The CDR3, as DNA: TGTGCCAGAAGTTACACAACAGGTTCGGAAGAGACCCAGTACTTC. Amino acid sequence: CARSYTTGSEETQYF.

This clonotype came up a few times. The chain joins TRBV5-4 to TRBJ1-4; D is unclear. The CDR3 is 14 amino acids. V was shortened by 4 bases and J by 6 bases, with 13 bases between the two germline ends. Germline-derived CDR1 and CDR2 are SGHNT and YYREEE (reference sequence). DNA of the CDR3: TGTGCCAGCAGCCAAGAGGGTTTGGATGAAAAACTGTTTTTT. It encodes CASSQEGLDEKLFF.

At least ten counts were recorded for this clonotype. The rearrangement joins TRBV12-3 or TRBV12-4 to TRBJ2-7; D is ambiguous. This CDR3 is 12 amino acids long. V gave up 0 bases and J gave up 6 bases, with 6 bases separating them. The CDR3 region is CASSLAPPEQYF. The DNA of the CDR3 is TGTGCCAGCAGTTTAGCGCCGCCCGAGCAGTACTTC.

In its sample, this clonotype was seen many times. This chain connects TRBV5-6 to TRBJ1-1; D call uncertain. CDR3 length: 12 residues. Trimming cost V 4 bases and J 6 bases, with 10 bases left between them. From germline, CDR1 is SGHDT and CDR2 YYEEEE. CDR3 sequence: CASSRGGSEAFF. Written as DNA, the CDR3 is TGTGCCAGCAGCCGAGGCGGATCTGAAGCTTTCTTT.

This chain links TRBV20-1 with TRBJ2-7; 7 bases are shared with TRBD2. The V gene's germline CDR1 is DFQATT and CDR2 SNEGSKA (reference sequence). The V and J ends lost 6 bases and 0 bases, in that order; junction bases with no gene match: 2. The CDR3 extends over 12 amino acids. The CDR3 nucleotides read TGCAGTGCGGGAGGGAGCTCCTACGAGCAGTACTTC. This translates into CSAGGSSYEQYF.

This clonotype was counted between two and nine times. The chain employs TRBV12-3 or TRBV12-4 and TRBJ2-5; no definite D call. There are 13 residues in the CDR3. Trimming pared 4 bases from V and 7 bases from J, leaving 13 bases between. CDR3: CASSWNLKGTQYF. CDR3 nucleotide sequence: TGTGCCAGCAGTTGGAACCTGAAGGGGACCCAGTACTTC.